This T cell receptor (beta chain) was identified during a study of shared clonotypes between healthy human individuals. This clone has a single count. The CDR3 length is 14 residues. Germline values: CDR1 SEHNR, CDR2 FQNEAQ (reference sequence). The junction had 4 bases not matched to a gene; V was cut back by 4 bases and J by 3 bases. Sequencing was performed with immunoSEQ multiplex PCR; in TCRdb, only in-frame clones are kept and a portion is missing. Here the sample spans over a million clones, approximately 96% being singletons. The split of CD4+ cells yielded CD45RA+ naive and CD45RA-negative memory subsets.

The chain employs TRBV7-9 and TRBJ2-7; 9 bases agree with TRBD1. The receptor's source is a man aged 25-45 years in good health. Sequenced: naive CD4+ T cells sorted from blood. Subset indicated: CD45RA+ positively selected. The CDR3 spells CASSSGTGYYEQYF. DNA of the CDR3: TGTGCCAGCAGCTCGGGGACAGGGTACTACGAGCAGTACTTC.